This T cell receptor (beta chain) came from a study of cytomegalovirus exposure and HLA in healthy donors (dated by TCRdb to 2015 to 2018). In terms of the full investigation: According to an earlier analysis of 587 of the donors, 150 million to 200 million T cells yielded 90 million to 130 million unique TCR beta sequences and approximately 300 Gb of sequence data. Rather than drawing on any new phenotypic data, the later analysis identified candidate immune exposures from TCR beta sequences and the way those sequences occurred across donors. Besides the first cohort of 666 subjects, a separate validation cohort made up of 120 different subjects was used. All discovery cohort repertoires had been generated on a single sequencing platform. The study aimed to test whether cataloging public T cell receptors could reveal signatures of past pathogen exposure. The number of typed donors differed by locus: about 620-640 for A, B, C, DRB1 and DQB1; some 500 for DQA1; around 580 for DPA1; and roughly 490 for DPB1. Among 350 to 400 genotyped donors of the cohort, an average of about 240,000 unique TCR beta nucleotide sequences were sequenced per donor, around 18% of them non-productive. HLA typing covered class I and class II loci at four-digit resolution. In a later analysis, previously published TCR beta repertoires from fewer than 750 donors were re-analyzed and high-resolution HLA genotyping was added so that TCR occurrence patterns could be studied. A later genetic analysis took genome-wide SNP genotypes for about three fifths of the 666 donors and used that subset as a discovery cohort. The study used immunosequencing to profile the T cell repertoires of approximately 690 subjects and linked those repertoires to cytomegalovirus serostatus. Because of strong linkage in the cohort, roughly five DR-DQ haplotypes were treated as single units for association and clustering. Of the 350 to 450 genotyped donors, approximately 80% fell in the genetic ancestry cluster associated with self-reported Caucasian donors. An earlier analysis of some 500 of the donors used high-throughput TCR beta sequencing to judge whether each TCR beta V gene segment behaved as functional or pseudogenic. The study combined high-throughput TCR immunosequencing, statistical association of individual TCRs with disease status, and machine learning to predict cytomegalovirus infection status. Donor age, sex, ethnicity and CMV serostatus were collected together with the repertoire data. Approximately 310 gigabases of sequencing data and tens of millions of unique TCR sequences were included in an early release covering roughly 600 HLA-typed donors. General findings and caveats noted by the study authors: An association between a missense DCLRE1C variant and V-gene and J-gene trimming of TCR beta chains was found in a later genetic analysis and replicated in an independent cohort. Because the 87-base-pair reads could not distinguish some IMGT-functional V segments, including TRBV6-2 and TRBV6-3, those segments were excluded. According to a later genetic analysis, donors in an Asian-associated ancestry cluster had fewer N-insertions in productive TCRs than the roughly 670-donor mean. A few of the identified cytomegalovirus-associated TCR beta chains were confirmed in vitro to be specific for cytomegalovirus antigens. When HLA alleles, especially DR and DQ, strongly co-occurred, TCR associations were difficult to assign to individual alleles. Because HLA typing was unavailable for some donors at each locus, only the typed subset was used in association tests. In an earlier analysis of over 550 of the donors, most TCR beta V segments were observed in productive rearrangements about 90% or about 30% of the time, broadly matching IMGT annotations. According to a later analysis, most CMV-associated TCR beta chains appeared to be HLA-restricted, and the HLA associations seemed to be driven largely by CMV exposure. In the study, about 150 TCR beta chains were listed as associated with cytomegalovirus. At a false discovery rate of 0.05, a later analysis linked under 20,000 TCR beta sequences to specific HLA alleles. Correlated functional status among segregating V segments might reflect linkage disequilibrium, but an unknown experimental factor could not be ruled out. A later analysis reported that several top co-occurrence clusters appeared linked to parvovirus B19, influenza, CMV and Epstein-Barr virus. A later analysis found that TCR association rates varied across HLA loci, with DRB1 alleles showing the most associated TCRs and HLA-C alleles the fewest. Over 15 rarely observed V segments, including chromosome 9 orphons, were excluded from the earlier analysis of several hundred of the donors because counts were too low. A further reported finding was that TCR beta sequences accurately predicted the HLA-A and HLA-B alleles for most subjects in the first cohort. Immune exposure information for the cohort was limited to CMV serostatus. A group of highly shared sequence variants was considered likely to be a technical artifact of the sequencing pipeline. In this cohort, only TCR beta chains were sequenced, and detectable features were limited by the absence of alpha or paired-chain data. The authors suggested that the approach could potentially be extended to other disease states and immunological phenotypes. In a later analysis, HLA-associated TCR beta chains were found to be more clonally expanded and to have lower generation probabilities than equally common non-associated chains. The classifier was reported to diagnose cytomegalovirus status with high specificity and sensitivity in both the original cohort and the validation cohort. Most TCR sequences were seen in very few donors, while some public TCRs were found in many individuals. The presence/absence analyses assumed that sequencing depth was roughly uniform across donors, and that assumption may not be true.

The cohort was made up of under 800 healthy bone marrow donors. All cohort members were sampled while nominally healthy, although unrecorded immune exposures were likely present. The donor was CMV seropositive and belonged to the group of around 300 seropositive cohort members. Every donor gave a peripheral blood sample, and the peripheral blood mononuclear cells from that sample were used for TCR beta sequencing. The Qiagen DNeasy Blood Extraction Kit was used to extract genomic DNA from the blood cell samples. As regards this clone: Its antigen is currently not known. It has no much larger one-base neighbor in the sample; base qualities were not kept.

Receptor amplification or capture employed the immunoSEQ multiplex PCR assay. For the multiplex PCR, a mixture combining 60 forward primers for TCR Vbeta segments and 13 reverse primers for TCR Jbeta segments was used. A multiplex PCR assay on genomic DNA amplified the CDR3 region of rearranged TCR beta genes. On the Illumina HiSeq System, the amplified TCR beta libraries were sequenced as 87-base-pair reads. As for the authors' bioinformatics: In a later analysis, tens of millions of unique TCR beta chains were counted across the roughly 700 repertoires, and about 10 million of these chains were shared by at least two donors. Raw reads were error-corrected and collapsed into unique sequences by a nearest-neighbor algorithm in which closely related sequences were merged to remove PCR and sequencing errors. V, D and J gene segments were assigned by aligning CDR3 sequences to IMGT reference sequences. For a sequence to be retained, a match of at least six nucleotides to both a V gene segment and a J gene segment was required. A rearrangement was called productive if the CDR3 had no stop codons and remained in frame with V and J, and every other rearrangement was called non-productive. Following IMGT convention, CDR3 was defined as the stretch from the second conserved V-encoded cysteine to the conserved J-encoded phenylalanine. Sequences without an unambiguous match to a single V gene segment were excluded from the earlier analysis of approximately 560 of the donors. In an earlier analysis of a few hundred of the donors, V segments were called functional above 56.7% productive rearrangements and were called segregating when the between-donor standard deviation exceeded 5%. A statistical classification framework was built for diagnosing cytomegalovirus status from the catalog of TCR beta chain sequences. A later analysis assigned V and J genes by comparing TCR nucleotide sequences with IMGT/GENE-DB human TR gene sequences. In a later analysis, CDR3 sequences and most-parsimonious VDJ recombination scenarios were assigned using the TCRdist pipeline. A later analysis defined each TCR beta chain by its CDR3 amino acid sequence plus V-gene family, and excluded reads lacking a unique V-gene family. To address suspected cross-contamination and a sequencing artifact, a later analysis removed a few hundred highly shared, low-generation-probability nucleotide sequences. In a later analysis, a clonal expansion index was calculated for each public chain from normalized within-repertoire ranks of inferred template counts. A later analysis computed generation probabilities with a VDJ recombination model fitted to out-of-frame rearrangements, and checked the results against IGoR. A later analysis scored TCR-TCR, TCR-HLA and TCR-CMV co-occurrence with hypergeometric tests, applying a repertoire-size bias correction to TCR pairs. To estimate false discovery rates, a later analysis permuted the HLA or CMV assignments 20 times. In a later analysis, co-occurring TCRs were grouped using DBSCAN, and TCRdist sequence similarity was added for clustering within HLA-allele-positive subsets. For co-occurrence clustering, repertoires with fewer than 30,000 or more than 120,000 public chains were excluded, along with roughly 5 repertoires with anomalous nucleotide sharing. Here the immuneACCESS table is served through TCRdb, limited to in-frame sequences with V and J called. Missing clones are a known gap in these copies; in checked studies unresolved V genes cover under half, and the rest lacks a known reason. V, J and clone size reflect that table, while D and trimming were determined from the DNA. The sample includes under 200,000 clones, with roughly 79% observed a single time. The ten largest clones capture approximately 2% of the sample.

Reading from cysteine to phenylalanine, the CDR3 counts 12 amino acids. Just CDR3 DNA is preserved here, 36 bases in frame from base 1. Per the germline V gene (reference sequence), SEHNR is the CDR1 and FQNEAQ is the CDR2. V and J are truncated by 2 bases and 6 bases respectively, leaving an intervening sequence of 7 bases. Sequencing was performed on PBMCs. The receptor was isolated from a woman aged 25-40 years in good health and CMV-seropositive. The chain employs TRBV7-9 and TRBJ1-2; no D gene is confidently identified. The nucleotides are TGTGCCAGCAGCTTAACGGAGGATGGCTACACCTTC. Its product reads: CASSLTEDGYTF.